A single T cell receptor (beta chain) is shown here with its context. Each CDR3 protein gets one entry after TCRdb re-called the RT-PCR reads with MiXCR. The sample comprises 650,000 to 800,000 distinct CDR3 sequences, more than 13% of which are singletons, and 3.6% rests with the top ten. Germline V gives CDR1 SEHNR, CDR2 FQNEAQ (reference sequence). The CDR3 contains 13 residues. Trimming stripped 5 bases from V and 4 bases from J, with 11 bases between. This clonotype was sampled from a female donor in good health, serving as a healthy control. This chain connects TRBV7-9 to TRBJ1-1; D is undetermined. Sequencing was performed on memory CD4+ T cells from blood. The chain's CDR3 is CASSPFSGTEAFF. The DNA of the CDR3 is TGTGCCAGCAGCCCTTTCAGCGGCACTGAAGCTTTCTTT.